This TCR beta chain was sequenced for a study of metastatic and nonmetastatic thyroid tumors. No treatment had been given to any patient before thyroid surgery. MiXCR was used by TCRdb to re-call the PCR reads. The table has several thousand clones, 25% to 35% seen once. CDR1 MDHEN and CDR2 SYDVKM come from the germline V gene. CDR3 size: 15 residues. The V gene lost 1 base and the J gene lost 7 bases, with 16 bases spanning the gap. The sequenced sample consisted of adjacent normal tissue. The receptor was isolated from a female donor with papillary thyroid cancer or a benign thyroid nodule (not recorded which). Some clones in this sample may be carry-over from other donors' samples. V gene TRBV28 combines with J gene TRBJ1-2; D gene uncertain. The CDR3 spells CASSLYSADRRGYTF. For the CDR3, the DNA is TGTGCCAGCAGTTTATACAGCGCAGACCGGCGTGGCTACACCTTC.